This T cell receptor (beta chain) stems from a study of T cells in Graves' hyperthyroidism and ophthalmopathy. About the research overall: Peripheral blood collection took place at initial diagnosis, before any treatment. Study outcomes and limitations: Clonotypes that were expanded in thyroid above 0.001 mostly appeared in blood too.

On this clonotype itself: As yet, its antigen is unknown.

TCR beta CDR3 region amplification was performed from RNA transcripts. Using the HTBI primer set, a first-round RT-PCR was run on the TCR CDR3. One entry per CDR3 protein, called by TCRdb with MiXCR from the multiplex PCR reads. The sample consists of about 640,000 distinct CDR3 sequences, 20% to 25% of them appearing once. Diagnosis relied on clinical symptoms, serum thyroxine and TRAb, thyroid ultrasound and orbital computed tomography. This sample holds PBMCs from about 10 ml fresh peripheral blood. Per germline, CDR1 SGHRS and CDR2 YFSETQ. Unmatched junction bases numbered 9, after V lost 4 bases and J lost 2 bases. CDR3 length: 16 amino acids.

The source material was blood. This receptor was obtained from a man aged 25 to 40 with Graves' ophthalmopathy. J is TRBJ2-7 and V is TRBV5-1; 10 bases fit TRBD2. The CDR3 here is CASSLPLAGDPYEQYF. In DNA, the CDR3 is TGCGCCAGCAGCCTTCCGCTAGCGGGAGATCCCTACGAGCAGTACTTC.